This T cell receptor (beta chain) was sequenced for a study of cytomegalovirus exposure and HLA in healthy donors. Study-wide background: T cells numbering around 170 million yielded 90 million to 140 million unique TCR beta sequences in an earlier analysis. Study-wide points: Productive rates of about 90% or about 30% were seen for most TCR beta V segments in an earlier analysis. In a later analysis, an Asian-associated ancestry cluster reportedly showed fewer N-insertions than the approximately 620-donor mean.

Vbeta (60) and Jbeta (13) primers were used in the PCR. Repertoires were generated with immunoSEQ multiplex PCR, while TCRdb's copy carries only in-frame clones and drops some. This sample has some 130,000 clones; 80% occur once, and the top ten carry just over 2.5%. This clone came up once. The antigen remains unidentified. V lost 5 bases to trimming and J lost 0 bases, with 10 bases between them. Germline CDR1 is LNHDA and CDR2 is SQIVND (reference sequence). The length of the CDR3 is 15 residues. This receptor was taken from a man younger than 40 in good health and CMV-seronegative. The V gene is TRBV19, the J gene TRBJ2-2; D perhaps matches TRBD1 (5 bases). The source material was PBMCs. The CDR3 DNA follows: TGTGCCAGTAGTCGGAGACAGTCGAACACCGGGGAGCTGTTTTTT. Translating gives CASSRRQSNTGELFF. Drawing the rest from reference TRBV19 and TRBJ2-2, the complete variable domain is DGGITQSPKYLFRKEGQNVTLSCEQNLNHDAMYWYRQDPGQGLRLIYYSQIVNDFQKGDIAEGYSVSREKKESFPLTVTSAQKNPTAFYLCASSRRQSNTGELFFGEGSRLTVL.